This T cell receptor beta chain was observed in a study of T cell responses to AZD1222 COVID-19 vaccine. The CDR3 is made up of 14 amino acids. Trimming pared 6 bases from V and 4 bases from J, leaving 12 bases between. Assay: immunoSEQ multiplex PCR; the TCRdb copy retains only in-frame clones and omits some. Of 30,000 to 35,000 clones detected, around 78% appear once; the ten largest clones hold about 4.6%. This clone was found a few times. Its antigen remains unidentified. Whole-study findings and limits: The donors showed a predominance of white British ancestry and of females, with possible underestimation of clonal diversity. Reportedly, nearly half of unique spike TCRs recognized epitopes outside B.1.351/B.1.1.7 mutations.

The genes are TRBV6-7 and TRBJ2-2; a possible D gene is TRBD1 (6 bases). TRBV6-7 is an ORF, and what it does is uncertain. The source was peripheral blood, collected 28 days after the second AZD1222 dose. The source is an adult who received the AZD1222 COVID-19 vaccine. The CDR3 DNA reads TGTGCCAGCAGGGGGACACCCGCCACCGGGGAGCTGTTTTTT. It yields the protein CASRGTPATGELFF.